The following is a T cell receptor (beta chain) sequence with its context. Its target is not known. The data were produced by immunoSEQ multiplex PCR, yet TCRdb's version contains in-frame clones alone and is incomplete. Of roughly 2.4 million clones in the sample, 90% to 97% are singletons; the top ten hold roughly 0.13%. This entry belongs to a study of shared clonotypes between healthy human individuals. Overall study results and limits: Depth of sequencing was expected to influence donor clonotype sharing. Inspection by rarefaction showed sorted-subset sequencing to be incomplete despite large depth.

The V and J ends lost 3 bases and 3 bases respectively, with 11 bases between them. CDR1 is WNHNN, CDR2 SYGVQD, per germline (reference sequence). This CDR3 is 14 amino acids long. This sequence was found in a man between 18 and 35 years old in good health. This chain joins TRBV10-1 and TRBJ1-1; unclear D gene. Sequenced: naive CD4+ T cells sorted from blood. Documented subset: CD45RA+ positively selected. The CDR3 DNA is TGCGCCAGCAGTGAAAACAGACTTTACACTGAAGCTTTCTTT. This translates into CASSENRLYTEAFF.